Presented here are 2 T cell receptor beta chains from one specimen sequenced in a study of vaccination effects on CD4 cells after COVID-19. This table comes from immunoSEQ multiplex PCR, and its TCRdb copy is limited to in-frame clones, with some not included. The table has around 62,000 clones, just under 75% seen once; the top ten hold over 2%. The antigens for these receptors are not known. Culturing for around 10 days preceded CD4+ T cell isolation. Participants were vaccinated with two doses of either the BNT162b2 or mRNA-1273 vaccine. This specimen consisted of CD4+ T cells from PBMCs cultured without peptide, obtained after COVID-19 vaccination. The receptors were gathered from a human donor who received a COVID-19 vaccine.

This clone was counted between two and nine times. J is TRBJ2-3 and V is TRBV5-1; 7 nucleotides agree with TRBD2. The germline V gene encodes CDR1 SGHRS and CDR2 YFSETQ. This CDR3 has 14 residues. The ends lost 4 bases at V and 2 bases at J; junction bases unmatched: 4. The DNA for the CDR3 is TGCGCCAGCAGCCGGGGGGTTATCACAGATACGCAGTATTTT. Translated: CASSRGVITDTQYF.

CDR3 bases: TGTGCCAGCAGTTACGGGACAGCGACTGAAGCTTTCTTT. It yields the protein CASSYGTATEAFF. V usage is TRBV6-5 and J usage is TRBJ1-1, with 7 bases matching TRBD1. The length of the CDR3 is 13 residues. V was pared by 2 bases and J by 5 bases, with 2 bases of the junction left unmatched. Looked up from germline, CDR1 is MNHEY and CDR2 is SVGAGI.